Following are 6 T cell receptor beta chains from one sample sequenced in a study of cytomegalovirus exposure and HLA in healthy donors. The PCR contained 60 Vbeta and 13 Jbeta primers. Only in-frame clones appear in the TCRdb table, and some are missing; sequencing was by immunoSEQ multiplex PCR. The sample holds approximately 91,000 clones, 60% to 75% seen once. Source material: PBMCs. These receptors came from a female donor in good health and CMV-seronegative.

The V and J genes are TRBV10-1 and TRBJ2-7, with D possibly being TRBD2 (5 bases). The ends were cut back, 2 bases at V and 0 bases at J, with 5 bases in the middle. The CDR3 contains 13 residues. CDR1 is WNHNN, CDR2 SYGVQD, per germline (reference sequence). CDR3 loop: CASSEGLSYEQYF. The CDR3 DNA reads as TGCGCCAGCAGTGAGGGACTCTCCTACGAGCAGTACTTC.

The gene calls are TRBV28 and TRBJ1-2, with TRBD1 as a possible D gene (5 bases). Between the trimmed V and J ends, which lost 6 bases and 2 bases, there was a span of 7 bases. The V gene's germline CDR1 is MDHEN and CDR2 SYDVKM. The CDR3 contains 12 residues. As DNA, the CDR3 is TGTGCCAGCAGCGACAGAAACTATGGCTACACCTTC. Translation: CASSDRNYGYTF.

This clone was observed a handful of times. The chain recombines TRBV15 with TRBJ1-1, with 9 bases aligning to TRBD1. V shed 1 base and J 8 bases; nucleotides not matched to a gene: 5. CDR3 size: 14 residues. The germline gives CDR1 LNHNV, CDR2 YYDKDF (reference sequence). CDR3 protein: CATSRGTGGSEAFF. As DNA, the CDR3 is TGTGCCACCAGCAGAGGAACAGGGGGCTCGGAAGCTTTCTTT.

The gene calls are TRBV5-1 and TRBJ2-1, with D possibly being TRBD2 (5 bases). Trimming removed 0 bases at V and 2 bases at J, with 9 bases between. CDR3 size: 15 residues. Germline-derived CDR1 and CDR2 are SGHRS and YFSETQ. CDR3: CASSLVGGPYNEQFF. CDR3 bases: TGCGCCAGCAGCTTGGTAGGAGGTCCCTACAATGAGCAGTTCTTC.

This clone was counted only a few times. The rearrangement joins TRBV30 to TRBJ2-3, with TRBD2 identical over 12 bases. CDR1 is GTSNPN, CDR2 SVGIG, per germline (reference sequence). This CDR3 region has 15 residues. The J segment lost 4 bases and the V segment lost 1 base, leaving 3 bases of the junction unmatched. The CDR3 protein is CAWSAGLAGADTQYF. CDR3 nucleotides: TGTGCCTGGAGTGCGGGACTAGCGGGTGCAGATACGCAGTATTTT.

A few counts support this clone. The V call is TRBV29-1, the J call TRBJ1-2; possible D gene TRBD1, 5 bases. CDR1 is SQVTM and CDR2 is ANQGSEA in the germline V gene. The V end was cut by 4 bases, the J end by 3 bases, with 12 bases between. The CDR3 is 13 residues long. The CDR3 is CSVVIGTHYGYTF. The DNA for the CDR3 is TGCAGCGTTGTAATAGGGACTCACTATGGCTACACCTTC.